This TCR beta chain derives from a study of shared clonotypes between healthy human individuals. Study information: Serving as donors were two women and three men, whose ages spanned 18 to 49. Three plates each covered CD4 naive and memory; CD8 naive two, CD8 memory one. Study results and limitations: Larger estimated richness was generally seen in naive subsets than in memory subsets.

A remark on this clone: Its antigen is still unknown.

CDR3 length: 10 amino acids. The germline gives CDR1 DFQATT, CDR2 SNEGSKA (reference sequence). The V end was cut by 1 base, the J end by 7 bases, with 4 bases between. Sequencing was performed with immunoSEQ multiplex PCR; in TCRdb, only in-frame clones are kept and a portion is missing. The sample lists over 850,000 clones, 75% to 85% occurring once. This clonotype was obtained from a man aged 18 to 35 in good health. Some clones in this sample may be carry-over from other donors' samples. This chain links TRBV20-1 with TRBJ2-5; D call uncertain. Sequencing was done on a sample of memory CD4+ T cells from PBMCs. Subset: CD45RA-negative fraction. The CDR3 region has the DNA TGCAGTGCTAGAGGGGGGACCCAGTACTTC. This gives the protein CSARGGTQYF.